This entry concerns a single T cell receptor (beta chain). V lost 3 bases to trimming and J lost 2 bases; unmatched junction nucleotides: 11. The germline V gene encodes CDR1 SEHNR and CDR2 FQNEAQ (reference sequence). CDR3 length equals 17 residues. This entry comes from a study of T-cell memory formation after mild COVID-19. TCRdb independently ran MiXCR on the 5' RACE reads; one entry per CDR3 protein. The data contain approximately 350,000 distinct CDR3 sequences, over 25% of them singletons. The receptor comes from an adult woman who had mild COVID-19 (a few samples of this study predate the infection). Cell type and time point are not known. The chain links TRBV7-9 to TRBJ2-3, with TRBD2 matching over 7 bases. Sequencing was carried out using PBMCs or a T cell subset sorted from them (not recorded which). Here the CDR3 reads CASSFTLSGAITDTQYF. Here the CDR3 DNA reads TGTGCCAGCAGCTTCACTCTCAGCGGGGCTATCACAGATACGCAGTATTTT.